Each of the 3 T cell receptor beta chains below was sequenced from the same sample in a study of blood T cells in healthy people across ages. Through a sample-barcoded 5' primer and a J-beta primer mix, a second PCR was run for roughly 6 to 12 cycles. TCRdb reprocessed the 5' RACE reads with MiXCR, giving one entry per CDR3 protein. The sample contains 1.5 million to 2 million distinct CDR3 sequences, 49% of which appear only once. The sequenced sample consisted of blood. The source is a woman aged 40 to 49 in good health.

The sample holds a few counts of this clonotype. The chain has TRBV5-1 and TRBJ2-1; D may correspond to TRBD1 or TRBD2 (5 bases each). The germline V gene has CDR1 SGHRS and CDR2 YFSETQ. CDR3 length equals 16 residues. V dropped 4 bases and J dropped 3 bases, with 17 bases sitting between them. The CDR3 loop is CASSPASGDLYNEQFF. The CDR3 bases are TGCGCCAGCAGCCCGGCCTCCGGGGACCTCTACAATGAGCAGTTCTTC.

CDR3 loop: CASTPSGGIIRGYTF. In DNA, the CDR3 is TGTGCCAGCACGCCTTCAGGGGGAATTATACGGGGCTACACCTTC. This rearrangement joins TRBV6-5 to TRBJ1-2, with 7 bases aligning to TRBD1. V gave up 7 bases and J gave up 8 bases; unmatched junction bases: 16. Per the germline V gene, CDR1 is MNHEY and CDR2 is SVGAGI. CDR3 length: 15 residues.

The chain has TRBV14 and TRBJ1-2, with D unresolved. CDR1 and CDR2 (germline): SGHDN, FVKESK. The CDR3 length is 13 residues. The V end was cut by 4 bases, the J end by 4 bases, with 10 bases between. The CDR3 DNA reads as TGTGCCAGCAGCCCGGGAATTCTCTATGGCTACACCTTC. Translated: CASSPGILYGYTF.